This is a list of T cell receptor beta chains from one sample in a study of cytomegalovirus exposure and HLA in healthy donors. Sequencing was performed with immunoSEQ multiplex PCR; in TCRdb, only in-frame clones are kept and a portion is missing. The sample lists roughly 150,000 clones, 85% occurring once. The sequencing input was PBMCs. These receptors all come from a man under 40 in good health and CMV-seropositive. Both conserved end residues are trimmed from each CDR3. D genes are given only for firm matches.

CDR3 protein: ASSPTGGVTGWTEAF
J gene: TRBJ1-1
D gene: TRBD1
V gene: TRBV9

CDR3 protein: SAAVGGTGQPQH
J gene: TRBJ1-5
D gene: NA
V gene: TRBV29-1

CDR3 protein: ASSPRGTAKVETQY
J gene: TRBJ2-5
D gene: NA
V gene: TRBV7-2

CDR3 protein: ASSFVGGTQY
J gene: TRBJ2-5
D gene: NA
V gene: TRBV11-1

CDR3 protein: SSSWTGTDTQY
J gene: TRBJ2-3
D gene: TRBD1
V gene: TRBV7-9

CDR3 protein: ASSQGVESPLH
J gene: TRBJ1-6
D gene: TRBD1
V gene: TRBV2

CDR3 protein: ASSYDRGSPLH
J gene: TRBJ1-6
D gene: TRBD1
V gene: TRBV6-5

CDR3 protein: ASSRGGRGRSTDTQY
J gene: TRBJ2-3
D gene: NA
V gene: TRBV5-4

CDR3 protein: ASSVAGTVNSPLH
J gene: TRBJ1-6
D gene: TRBD1
V gene: TRBV9

CDR3 protein: ASSYSPLLGGYT
J gene: TRBJ1-2
D gene: NA
V gene: TRBV5-6

CDR3 protein: ASSSPGSYNEQF
J gene: TRBJ2-1
D gene: NA
V gene: TRBV5-5

CDR3 protein: ASSVTGLAGGPNTQY
J gene: TRBJ2-3
D gene: TRBD2
V gene: TRBV19

CDR3 protein: ASSPQGGRGTDTQY
J gene: TRBJ2-3
D gene: TRBD2
V gene: TRBV18

CDR3 protein: ASGEQGKVATGELF
J gene: TRBJ2-2
D gene: TRBD1
V gene: TRBV18

CDR3 protein: ASSYGTSGELF
J gene: TRBJ2-2
D gene: TRBD2
V gene: TRBV7-3

CDR3 protein: ASSYSRNQPQH
J gene: TRBJ1-5
D gene: NA
V gene: TRBV6-5